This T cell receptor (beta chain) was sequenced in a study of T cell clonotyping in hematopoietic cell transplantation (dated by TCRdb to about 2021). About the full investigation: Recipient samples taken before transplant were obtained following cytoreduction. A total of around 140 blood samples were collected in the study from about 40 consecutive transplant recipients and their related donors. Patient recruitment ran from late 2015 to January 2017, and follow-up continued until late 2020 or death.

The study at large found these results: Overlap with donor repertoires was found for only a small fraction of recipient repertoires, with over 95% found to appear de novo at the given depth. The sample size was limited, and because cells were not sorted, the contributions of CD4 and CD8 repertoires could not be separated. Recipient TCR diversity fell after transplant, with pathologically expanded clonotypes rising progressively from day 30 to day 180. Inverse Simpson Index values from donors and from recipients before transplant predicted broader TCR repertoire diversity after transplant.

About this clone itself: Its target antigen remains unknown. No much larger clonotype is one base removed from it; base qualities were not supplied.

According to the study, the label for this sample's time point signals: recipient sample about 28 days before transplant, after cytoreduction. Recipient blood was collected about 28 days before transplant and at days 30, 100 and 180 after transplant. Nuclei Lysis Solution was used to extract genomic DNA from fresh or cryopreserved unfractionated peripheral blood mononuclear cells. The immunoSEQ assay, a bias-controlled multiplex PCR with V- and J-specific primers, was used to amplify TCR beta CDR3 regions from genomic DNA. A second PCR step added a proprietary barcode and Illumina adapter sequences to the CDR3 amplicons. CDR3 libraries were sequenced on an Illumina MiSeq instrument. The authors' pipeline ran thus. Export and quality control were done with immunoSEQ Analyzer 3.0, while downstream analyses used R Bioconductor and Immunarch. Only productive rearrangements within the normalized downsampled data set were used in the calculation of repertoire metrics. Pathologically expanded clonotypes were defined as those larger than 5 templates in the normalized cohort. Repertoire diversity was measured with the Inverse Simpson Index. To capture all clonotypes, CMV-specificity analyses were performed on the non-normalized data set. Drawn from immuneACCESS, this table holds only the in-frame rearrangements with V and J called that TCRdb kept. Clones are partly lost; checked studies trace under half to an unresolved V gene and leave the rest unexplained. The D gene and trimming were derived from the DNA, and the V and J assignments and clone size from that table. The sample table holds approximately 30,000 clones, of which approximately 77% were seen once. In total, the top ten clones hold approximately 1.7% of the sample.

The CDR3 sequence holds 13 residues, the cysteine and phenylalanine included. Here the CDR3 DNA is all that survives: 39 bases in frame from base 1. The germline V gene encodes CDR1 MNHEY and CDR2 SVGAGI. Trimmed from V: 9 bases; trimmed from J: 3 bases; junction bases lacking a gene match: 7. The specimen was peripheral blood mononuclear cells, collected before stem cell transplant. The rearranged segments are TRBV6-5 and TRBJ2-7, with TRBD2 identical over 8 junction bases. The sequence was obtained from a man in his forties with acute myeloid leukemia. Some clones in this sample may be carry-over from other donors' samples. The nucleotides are TGTGCCAGTGGACTAGCCGGGCTCTACGAGCAGTACTTC. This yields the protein CASGLAGLYEQYF.